A selection of T cell receptor beta chains follows, all from one sample in a study of T cell repertoires in cytomegalovirus infection. TCRdb used MiXCR to reprocess the reads, holding one entry per CDR3 protein. The sample lists roughly 800,000 distinct CDR3 sequences, roughly 28% occurring once. Their target antigens are unknown. The material was cultured CD8+ T cells from PBMCs, obtained from culture after CMV antigen stimulation. The receptors come from a human donor in good health (CMV status not recorded). Some clones in this sample may be carry-over from other donors' samples. Each CDR3 is given with its conserved first and last residue. D genes are given only for firm matches. A row's size may be missing; if present it is once, few, many or a size class.

v_call: TRBV7-9
j_call: TRBJ1-5
d_call: NA
clone_size: NA
cdr3_nt: TGTGCCAGCAGCACCCAGGGAGATCAGCCCCAGCATTTT
cdr3_aa: CASSTQGDQPQHF

v_call: TRBV9
j_call: TRBJ1-1
d_call: NA
clone_size: NA
cdr3_nt: TGTGCCAGCAGCTTCACAGGGAACACGAACACTGAAGCTTTCTTT
cdr3_aa: CASSFTGNTNTEAFF

v_call: TRBV7-6
j_call: TRBJ1-1
d_call: NA
clone_size: many
cdr3_nt: TGTGCCAGCAGCGACAGAACAGGGTCGACTGAAGCTTTCTTT
cdr3_aa: CASSDRTGSTEAFF

v_call: TRBV7-2
j_call: TRBJ1-2
d_call: NA
clone_size: NA
cdr3_nt: TGTGCCACCGCCCCTCACAGATTCGACGGCTACACCTTC
cdr3_aa: CATAPHRFDGYTF

v_call: TRBV19
j_call: TRBJ1-5
d_call: NA
clone_size: few
cdr3_nt: TGTGCCAGTAGTGGGCAGGGCTTGGGGCAGCCCCAGCATTTT
cdr3_aa: CASSGQGLGQPQHF

v_call: TRBV10-3
j_call: TRBJ1-5
d_call: TRBD1
clone_size: NA
cdr3_nt: TGTGCCATCAGTGTGACAGGGCATCAAGGCAATCAGCCCCAGCATTTT
cdr3_aa: CAISVTGHQGNQPQHF

v_call: TRBV7-9
j_call: TRBJ1-1
d_call: NA
clone_size: NA
cdr3_nt: TGTGCCAGCAGCCCCTCGGACAAGATGAACACTGAAGCTTTCTTT
cdr3_aa: CASSPSDKMNTEAFF

v_call: TRBV27
j_call: TRBJ1-4
d_call: NA
clone_size: NA
cdr3_nt: TGTGCCAGCAGGGACAGTTGGGGGTCTAATGAAAAACTGTTTTTT
cdr3_aa: CASRDSWGSNEKLFF

v_call: TRBV14
j_call: TRBJ1-1
d_call: TRBD1
clone_size: NA
cdr3_nt: TGTGCCAGCAGCCAACGAGGGGGCGGGAACACTGAAGCTTCCTTT
cdr3_aa: CASSQRGGGNTEASF

v_call: TRBV7-2
j_call: TRBJ2-7
d_call: NA
clone_size: NA
cdr3_nt: TGTGCCAGCAGCGAGTGGGACGTGTCCTACGAGCAGTACTTC
cdr3_aa: CASSEWDVSYEQYF

v_call: TRBV9
j_call: TRBJ2-3
d_call: TRBD2
clone_size: NA
cdr3_nt: TGTGCCAGCAGTCCTCCCCCAGCGGGGGGCGGAGATACGCAGTATTTT
cdr3_aa: CASSPPPAGGGDTQYF

v_call: TRBV7-9
j_call: TRBJ2-3
d_call: TRBD2
clone_size: NA
cdr3_nt: TGTGCCAGCAGCTATAGCGGGGGTCGGCTTACGCAGTATTTT
cdr3_aa: CASSYSGGRLTQYF

v_call: TRBV20-1
j_call: TRBJ1-5
d_call: TRBD1
clone_size: NA
cdr3_nt: TGCAGTGCCAGACAGGGGTATAGCAATCAGCCCCAGCATTTT
cdr3_aa: CSARQGYSNQPQHF

v_call: TRBV10-3
j_call: TRBJ2-3
d_call: NA
clone_size: NA
cdr3_nt: TGTGCCATCAGTGGTCAGGCGGCCTCCACAGATACGCAGTATTTT
cdr3_aa: CAISGQAASTDTQYF

v_call: TRBV29-1
j_call: TRBJ1-1
d_call: NA
clone_size: NA
cdr3_nt: TGCAGCGTACCGACAGGTAGTAGCGAAGCTTTCTTT
cdr3_aa: CSVPTGSSEAFF

v_call: TRBV4-1
j_call: TRBJ2-2
d_call: NA
clone_size: NA
cdr3_nt: TGCGCCAGCAGCCTAAGCGGGGACACCGGGGTTCTGTTTTTT
cdr3_aa: CASSLSGDTGVLFF

v_call: TRBV15
j_call: TRBJ1-5
d_call: TRBD1
clone_size: few
cdr3_nt: TGTGCCACCAGATACGACAGGGGGTCTAATCAGCCCCAGCATTTT
cdr3_aa: CATRYDRGSNQPQHF

v_call: TRBV20-1
j_call: TRBJ2-1
d_call: TRBD2
clone_size: NA
cdr3_nt: TGCAGTGCCCCAGATCACCTTACTAGCGGGGGGGCATTATCCTACAATGAGCAGTTCTTC
cdr3_aa: CSAPDHLTSGGALSYNEQFF

v_call: TRBV4-3
j_call: TRBJ2-1
d_call: TRBD2
clone_size: few
cdr3_nt: TGCGCCAGCAGCCAAGATTTGGCGGGGGGATTAGATGAGCAGTTCTTC
cdr3_aa: CASSQDLAGGLDEQFF

v_call: TRBV20-1
j_call: TRBJ2-7
d_call: NA
clone_size: few
cdr3_nt: TGCAGTGCGCTAACCGGAAGGAGCTCCTACGAGCAGTACTTC
cdr3_aa: CSALTGRSSYEQYF